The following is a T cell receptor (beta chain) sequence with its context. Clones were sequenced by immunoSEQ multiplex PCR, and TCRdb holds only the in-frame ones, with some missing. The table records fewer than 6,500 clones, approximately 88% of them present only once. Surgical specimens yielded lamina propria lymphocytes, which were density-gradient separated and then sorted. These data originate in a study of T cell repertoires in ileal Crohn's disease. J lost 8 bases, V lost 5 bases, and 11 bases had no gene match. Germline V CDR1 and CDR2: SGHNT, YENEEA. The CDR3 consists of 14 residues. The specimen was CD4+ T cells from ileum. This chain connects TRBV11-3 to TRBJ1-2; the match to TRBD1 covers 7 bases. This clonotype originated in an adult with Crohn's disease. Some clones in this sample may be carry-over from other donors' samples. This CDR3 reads CASSISSQGTGYTF. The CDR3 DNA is TGTGCCAGCAGCATTAGTTCACAGGGGACGGGCTACACCTTC.